Sequencing of this T cell receptor beta chain was carried out in a study of metastatic and nonmetastatic thyroid tumors. Thyroid surgery took place with no prior treatment in any patient. TCRdb re-called clones from the PCR reads using MiXCR. The profile shows approximately 31,000 clones, approximately 31% of them singletons. The CDR3 contains 16 residues. V gave up 0 bases and J gave up 8 bases, with 22 bases separating them. Germline assignment: CDR1 GTSNPN and CDR2 SVGIG (reference sequence). This TCR was recovered from a female donor with papillary thyroid cancer or a benign thyroid nodule (not recorded which). Some clones in this sample may be carry-over from other donors' samples. Sequences were obtained from blood. The chain uses TRBV30 and TRBJ2-5, with D perhaps matching TRBD2 (6 bases). The CDR3 spells CAWSVGNSGNKRTQYF. In DNA form, the CDR3 reads TGTGCCTGGAGTGTAGGGAATAGCGGTAACAAGAGAACCCAGTACTTC.